Each of the 14 T cell receptor beta chains below was sequenced from the same sample in a study of blood T cell repertoires in COVID-19. The protocol was immunoSEQ multiplex PCR, while the TCRdb copy is restricted to in-frame clones and leaves out a portion. The sample contains 180,000 or so clones, roughly three quarters of which appear only once. The sequenced material came from PBMCs or T cells enriched from blood (not recorded which). These receptors came from a man aged 60 to 69 who had been exposed to COVID-19.

The chain combines TRBV7-9 with TRBJ2-3; D might be TRBD1 (5 bases). The CDR3 has 15 residues. The V gene lost 2 bases and the J gene lost 4 bases, with 13 bases spanning the gap. From germline, CDR1 is SEHNR and CDR2 FQNEAQ (reference sequence). The CDR3 reads CASSLIISGPDTQYF. CDR3 DNA: TGTGCCAGCAGCTTAATTATATCAGGGCCAGATACGCAGTATTTT.

Only one count was recorded for this clone. The chain joins TRBV7-2 to TRBJ2-3; 10 bases are shared with TRBD2. The CDR3 is made up of 17 amino acids. Germline values: CDR1 SGHTA, CDR2 FQGNSA. The ends lost 5 bases at V and 3 bases at J; junction bases unmatched: 11. The CDR3 region is CASSLTSSGSGTDTQYF. The CDR3 nucleotides are TGTGCCAGCAGCCTGACCTCTAGCGGGAGTGGGACAGATACGCAGTATTTT.

The rearrangement links TRBV7-9 to TRBJ2-3; weak D call: TRBD1 (6 bases). Germline V lookup: CDR1 SEHNR, CDR2 FQNEAQ (reference sequence). V dropped 4 bases and J dropped 0 bases, with 17 bases sitting between them. This CDR3 comprises 17 residues. CDR3 protein: CASSSASAGVSTDTQYF. In DNA, the CDR3 is TGTGCCAGCAGCTCAGCGTCGGCAGGGGTTAGCACAGATACGCAGTATTTT.

This chain links TRBV7-2 with TRBJ2-3; TRBD1 is a possible D gene (5 bases). V lost 3 bases to trimming and J lost 5 bases, with 9 bases between them. The CDR3 has 13 residues. The germline CDR1 and CDR2 sequences are SGHTA and FQGNSA. The DNA of the CDR3 is TGTGCCAGCAGCTTGGCCCAGGGAGATACGCAGTATTTT. Its protein product is CASSLAQGDTQYF.

This sequence joins TRBV14 and TRBJ1-2; the D is unclear. V lost 1 base, J lost 2 bases, and 8 bases lay in between. This CDR3 has 14 residues. Germline assignment: CDR1 SGHDN and CDR2 FVKESK. CDR3 sequence (DNA): TGTGCCAGCAGCCAAGCGGGGAGGAACTATGGCTACACCTTC. Protein: CASSQAGRNYGYTF.

The genes are TRBV27 and TRBJ1-5; a possible D gene is TRBD1 (6 bases). The CDR3 spans 15 residues. Trimming stripped 5 bases from V and 4 bases from J, with 15 bases between. CDR1 is MNHEY and CDR2 is SMNVEV in the germline V gene (reference sequence). CDR3 region: CASSGAGVGNQPQHF. The DNA for the CDR3 is TGTGCCAGCAGTGGGGCAGGGGTGGGGAATCAGCCCCAGCATTTT.

This chain uses TRBV7-8 with TRBJ2-7, with 7 nucleotides matching TRBD2. Germline CDR1 is SGHVS and CDR2 is FQNEAQ. There are 15 residues in the CDR3. With V trimmed by 1 base and J by 3 bases, 6 bases remained unmatched. CDR3 residues: CASSLVGLAVYEQYF. The CDR3 DNA reads as TGTGCCAGCAGCTTAGTGGGGCTAGCGGTCTACGAGCAGTACTTC.

As DNA, the CDR3 is TGTGCCAGCAGCCCCCTAGGTGTGGGCACCGGGGAGCTGTTTTTT. Amino acids: CASSPLGVGTGELFF. The chain carries TRBV9 and TRBJ2-2; no reliable D call. CDR1 is SGDLS, CDR2 YYNGEE, per germline. The CDR3 contains 15 residues. The V and J ends lost 4 bases and 4 bases respectively, with 14 bases between them.

The chain is built from TRBV10-1 and TRBJ1-3, with D possibly matching TRBD1 (5 bases). V was shortened by 6 bases and J by 0 bases, with 12 bases between the two germline ends. This CDR3 has 15 amino acids. The germline gives CDR1 WNHNN, CDR2 SYGVQD (reference sequence). The CDR3 is CASSAGTVSGNTIYF. CDR3 coding DNA: TGCGCCAGCAGCGCGGGGACGGTCTCTGGAAACACCATATATTTT.

The chain combines TRBV19 with TRBJ1-1; a possible D gene is TRBD1 (5 bases). From germline, CDR1 is LNHDA and CDR2 SQIVND (reference sequence). V was pared by 3 bases and J by 0 bases, with 8 bases between. The CDR3 loop spans 14 amino acids. CDR3: CASSMRGLNTEAFF. CDR3 in DNA: TGTGCCAGTAGTATGCGGGGACTGAACACTGAAGCTTTCTTT.

This clone showed up just a few times. V usage is TRBV5-1 and J usage is TRBJ1-2; D unclear. Germline assignment: CDR1 SGHRS and CDR2 YFSETQ. V dropped 4 bases and J dropped 6 bases, with 13 bases sitting between them. CDR3 length: 13 amino acids. The CDR3 DNA is TGCGCCAGCAGCCCGGAGGCTGTGGATGGCTACACCTTC. Protein sequence: CASSPEAVDGYTF.

This rearrangement joins TRBV21-1 to TRBJ2-1; the table names TRBD1, a call not compared with the DNA. TRBV21-1 is tagged as a pseudogene. The CDR3 consists of 14 residues. This CDR3 is CASSSRVPYNEQFF. The CDR3 coding sequence is TGTGCCAGCAGCAGCAGGGTACCTTACAATGAGCAGTTCTTC.

The J gene is TRBJ2-1, the V gene TRBV27; 7 bases align to TRBD1. With V trimmed by 5 bases and J by 9 bases, 10 bases remained unmatched. This CDR3 is built from 14 residues. Germline loops: CDR1 MNHEY, CDR2 SMNVEV (reference sequence). In nucleotides, the CDR3 is TGTGCCAGCAGTAGCAGACAGGGTTTAGGTGAGCAGTTCTTC. Translation: CASSSRQGLGEQFF.

The DNA for the CDR3 is TGCGCCAGCAGCTTGGCGGCAGGCACGCGGTTCTTC. This gives the protein CASSLAAGTRFF. The V call is TRBV5-1, the J call TRBJ2-1; no reliable D call. This CDR3 spans 12 amino acids. V gave up 0 bases and J gave up 15 bases, with 13 bases separating them. Germline assignment: CDR1 SGHRS and CDR2 YFSETQ.